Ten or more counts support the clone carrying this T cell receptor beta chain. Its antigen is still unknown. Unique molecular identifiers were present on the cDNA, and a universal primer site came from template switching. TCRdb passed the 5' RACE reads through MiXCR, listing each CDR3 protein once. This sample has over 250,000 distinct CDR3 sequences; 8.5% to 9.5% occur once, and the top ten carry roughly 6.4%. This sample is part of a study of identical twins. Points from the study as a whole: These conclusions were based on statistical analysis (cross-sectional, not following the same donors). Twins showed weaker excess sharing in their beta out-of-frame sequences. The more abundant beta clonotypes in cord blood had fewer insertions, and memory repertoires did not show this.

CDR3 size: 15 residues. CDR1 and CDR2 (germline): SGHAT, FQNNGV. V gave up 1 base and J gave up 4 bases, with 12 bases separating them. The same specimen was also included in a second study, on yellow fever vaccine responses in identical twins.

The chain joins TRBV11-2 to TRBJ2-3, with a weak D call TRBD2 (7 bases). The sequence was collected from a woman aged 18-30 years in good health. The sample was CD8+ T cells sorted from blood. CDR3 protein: CASSLAGGWADTQYF. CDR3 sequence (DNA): TGTGCCAGCAGCTTAGCGGGGGGCTGGGCAGATACGCAGTATTTT.